These T cell receptor beta chains were read from a single sample in a study of blood T cell repertoires in COVID-19. Sequencing used immunoSEQ multiplex PCR; TCRdb keeps in-frame clones, though not all of them. The sample has roughly 280,000 clones, 75% to 90% seen once. The source material was peripheral blood. The receptors come from a woman between 65 and 79 years old with acute or convalescent COVID-19. The CDR3 runs from the conserved cysteine through the conserved F or W. A D gene is named only where the DNA matches it firmly. Size is stated for part of the rows, as once, few or many counts, or as a class when the clone is expanded.

v_call,clone_size,j_call,d_call,cdr3_nt,cdr3_aa
TRBV4-1,few,TRBJ1-2,TRBD1,TGCGCCAGCAGCCTTAGCTTGAGACAGGGGGCGGGAGGCTACACCTTC,CASSLSLRQGAGGYTF
TRBV24-1,.,TRBJ2-5,TRBD2,TGTGCCACCAGTGATCAGGGGACTAGCGGGGTCTTGTCCCAGTACTTC,CATSDQGTSGVLSQYF
TRBV4-2,.,TRBJ2-5,TRBD1,TGTGCCAGCAGCCACGCAGGGACAGGGGGACAAGAGACCCAGTACTTC,CASSHAGTGGQETQYF
TRBV7-3,.,TRBJ1-1,.,TGTGCCAGCAGCTTCCGCCGGGAGGACACTGAAGCTTTCTTT,CASSFRREDTEAFF
TRBV2,.,TRBJ1-2,TRBD1,TGTGCCAGCAGTGAAGCGATTAGGACAGGGGCTGGCTACACCTTC,CASSEAIRTGAGYTF
TRBV9,.,TRBJ1-1,.,TGTGCCAGCAGCGTAGTTGCAAGAGTTCAAGCTGAAGCTTTCTTT,CASSVVARVQAEAFF
TRBV18,.,TRBJ1-2,.,TGTGCCAGCTCACCCGAAGGTACAGGACAATTCGACCTCTATGGCTACACCTTC,CASSPEGTGQFDLYGYTF
TRBV5-1,.,TRBJ1-5,.,TGCGCCAGCAGCTTGGAAGGGGTGGGGAATCAGCCCCAGCATTTT,CASSLEGVGNQPQHF
TRBV11-3,.,TRBJ1-1,.,TGTGCCAGCAGCCCTCCGGGTTCGGAGGACACTGAAGCTTTCTTT,CASSPPGSEDTEAFF
TRBV6-5,.,TRBJ1-1,TRBD1,TGTGCCAGCATTTACAGGGGGTCGGAAGCTTTCTTT,CASIYRGSEAFF
TRBV9,.,TRBJ2-7,.,TGTGCCAGCAGCGGGGGGGTTTCCTACGAGCAGTACTTC,CASSGGVSYEQYF
TRBV6-5,few,TRBJ1-6,.,TGTGCCAGCAGTTTGACAGGACCCAATTCACCCCTCCACTTT,CASSLTGPNSPLHF
TRBV5-4,.,TRBJ2-7,TRBD1,TGTGCCAGCAGCTTGACAGGGGCCCCCTACGAGCAGTACTTC,CASSLTGAPYEQYF
TRBV5-1,.,TRBJ1-1,.,TGCGCCAGCAGCTTGACCTTCAGGAACACTGAAGCTTTCTTT,CASSLTFRNTEAFF
TRBV9,.,TRBJ2-5,TRBD1,TGTGCCAGCAGCCAGGGACAGGGCGTCAAGACCCAGTACTTC,CASSQGQGVKTQYF
TRBV7-8,.,TRBJ1-2,TRBD1,TGTGCCAGCAGCTTCCGGGACAGTGACTATGGCTACACCTTC,CASSFRDSDYGYTF
TRBV4-1,.,TRBJ1-2,.,TGCGCCAGCAGCCAACCGACAGGCAAGAGCTATGGCTACACCTTC,CASSQPTGKSYGYTF
TRBV19,.,TRBJ1-2,.,TGTGCCAGTACCCCCAGGGGAATCGGCTATGGCTACACCTTC,CASTPRGIGYGYTF
TRBV6-6,few,TRBJ1-6,.,TGTGCCAGCAGTCGAACAGGAGTGGCGTATAATTCACCCCTCCACTTT,CASSRTGVAYNSPLHF
TRBV2,.,TRBJ2-3,.,TGTGCCAGCAGATTAACAGGGAACCCAGATACGCAGTATTTT,CASRLTGNPDTQYF
TRBV19,.,TRBJ2-1,TRBD2,TGTGCCAGTAGCAGGACTAGCGGGAGCTACTCCTACAATGAGCAGTTCTTC,CASSRTSGSYSYNEQFF
TRBV29-1,.,TRBJ2-3,TRBD1,TGCAGCGTTGTACAGGGGGCAGCAGATACGCAGTATTTT,CSVVQGAADTQYF
TRBV2,once,TRBJ2-3,.,TGTGCCAGCAGCAGACAGGGCACAGATACGCAGTATTTT,CASSRQGTDTQYF
TRBV6-5,.,TRBJ1-1,TRBD1,TGTGCCAGCAGTAACAGGGGGCGAACGGACACTGAAGCTTTCTTT,CASSNRGRTDTEAFF
TRBV12-3/TRBV12-4,.,TRBJ2-7,.,TGTGCCAGCAGTCCGAGAGGCTACGAGCAGTACTTC,CASSPRGYEQYF
TRBV2,.,TRBJ1-1,TRBD1,TGTGCCAGCAGGGGCGACAGGGCTGAAGCTTTCTTT,CASRGDRAEAFF
TRBV6-6,.,TRBJ1-2,.,TGTGCCAGCAGTTACAAGGGAGGGGACCCAGTCGTCGGCTACACCTTC,CASSYKGGDPVVGYTF
TRBV29-1,.,TRBJ1-1,.,TGCAGTGGTATGACTGGCCGGCTAAACACTGAAGCTTTCTTT,CSGMTGRLNTEAFF
TRBV3-1/TRBV3-2,.,TRBJ1-1,.,TGTGCCAGCAGGGGCTCCAACACTGAAGCTTTCTTT,CASRGSNTEAFF
TRBV7-9,.,TRBJ1-4,.,TGTGCCAGCAGCTTCAGGACAGAGAATGAAAAACTGTTTTTT,CASSFRTENEKLFF
TRBV7-2,.,TRBJ2-1,TRBD2,TGTGCCAGCAGCTTAGCGGGGGGACTAGGCTCCTACAATGAGCAGTTCTTC,CASSLAGGLGSYNEQFF
TRBV29-1,.,TRBJ2-7,.,TGCAGCGCCGGACTAGGGGGGCGATACGAGCAGTACTTC,CSAGLGGRYEQYF
TRBV18,.,TRBJ2-3,TRBD1,TGTGCCAGCTCACCAGGGACAGGGCAACCAGATACGCAGTATTTT,CASSPGTGQPDTQYF
TRBV5-6,.,TRBJ1-3,.,TGTGCCAGCAGCTTGCCAGGGTCTGGAAACACCATATATTTT,CASSLPGSGNTIYF
TRBV3-1/TRBV3-2,.,TRBJ2-7,TRBD1,TGTGCCAGCAGTCAAGACAGGGGCCGGTACGAGCAGTACTTC,CASSQDRGRYEQYF
TRBV2,.,TRBJ2-2,.,TGTGCCAGCAGCCCCCTGAGTATAGGAGCCGGGGAGCTGTTTTTT,CASSPLSIGAGELFF
TRBV6-5,.,TRBJ1-3,TRBD1,TGTGCCAGCAGAGGGGGCAGCACCATATATTTT,CASRGGSTIYF